This TCR beta chain was sequenced in a study of blood T cell repertoires in COVID-19. Looking at the study overall: Samples representing acute and convalescent COVID-19 were sourced from the United States, Italy and Spain. PBMCs, B-cell-depleted T cells, or T cells provided the cDNA or gDNA that made up the material.

J was trimmed by 4 bases and V by 5 bases; bases with no gene match: 7. Per the germline V gene, CDR1 is SGHTA and CDR2 is FQGNSA. The CDR3 has 15 amino acids. In the authors' methods: How many nucleated cells were present was estimated from reference gene primer amplification. Using immunoSEQ multiplex PCR, the repertoire was profiled, and TCRdb retains in-frame clones only, with some absent. The V and J calls and clone size come from that table; D and trimming were worked out from the DNA. This sample has about 230,000 clones, with roughly 84% found just once. The chain uses TRBV7-2 and TRBJ2-7; TRBD2 aligns across 11 bases. This TCR was recovered from a woman older than 75 with active or convalescent COVID-19. Input material: peripheral blood. This CDR3 is CASSARTSGWYEQYF. The DNA for the CDR3 is TGTGCCAGCAGCGCCAGGACTAGCGGGTGGTACGAGCAGTACTTC. Filled out from reference TRBV7-2 and TRBJ2-7, the complete variable domain reads GAGVSQSPSNKVTEKGKDVELRCDPISGHTALYWYRQSLGQGLEFLIYFQGNSAPDKSGLPSDRFSAERTGGSVSTLTIQRTQQEDSAVYLCASSARTSGWYEQYFGPGTRLTVT.